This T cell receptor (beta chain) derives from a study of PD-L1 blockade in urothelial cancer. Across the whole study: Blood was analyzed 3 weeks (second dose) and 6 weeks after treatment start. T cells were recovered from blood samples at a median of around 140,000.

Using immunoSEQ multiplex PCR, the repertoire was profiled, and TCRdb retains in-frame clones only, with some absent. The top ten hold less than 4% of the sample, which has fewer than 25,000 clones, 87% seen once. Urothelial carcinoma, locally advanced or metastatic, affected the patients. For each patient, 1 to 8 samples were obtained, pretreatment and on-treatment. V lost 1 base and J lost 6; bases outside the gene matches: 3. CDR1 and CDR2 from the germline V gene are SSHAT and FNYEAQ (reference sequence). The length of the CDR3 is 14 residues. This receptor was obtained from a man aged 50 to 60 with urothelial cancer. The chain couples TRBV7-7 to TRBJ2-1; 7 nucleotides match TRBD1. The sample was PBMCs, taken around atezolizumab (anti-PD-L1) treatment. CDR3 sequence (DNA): TGTGCCAGCAGCTTAGGACAGGGAAGCAATGAGCAGTTCTTC. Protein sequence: CASSLGQGSNEQFF.